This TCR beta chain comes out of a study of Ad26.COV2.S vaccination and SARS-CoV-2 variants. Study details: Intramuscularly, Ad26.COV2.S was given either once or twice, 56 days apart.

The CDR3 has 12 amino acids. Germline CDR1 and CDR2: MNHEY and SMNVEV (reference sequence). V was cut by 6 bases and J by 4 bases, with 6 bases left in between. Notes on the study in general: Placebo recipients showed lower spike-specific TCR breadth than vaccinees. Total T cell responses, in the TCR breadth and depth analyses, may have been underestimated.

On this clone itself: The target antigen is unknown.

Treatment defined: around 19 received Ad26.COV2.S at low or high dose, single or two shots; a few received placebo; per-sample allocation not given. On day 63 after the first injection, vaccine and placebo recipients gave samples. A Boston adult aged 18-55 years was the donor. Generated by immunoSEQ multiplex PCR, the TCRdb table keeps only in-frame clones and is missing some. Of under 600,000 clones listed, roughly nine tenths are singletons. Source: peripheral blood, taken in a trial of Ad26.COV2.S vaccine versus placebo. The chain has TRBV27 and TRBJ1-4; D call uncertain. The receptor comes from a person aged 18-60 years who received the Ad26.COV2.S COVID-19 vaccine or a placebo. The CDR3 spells CASRHLNEKLFF. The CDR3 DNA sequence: TGTGCCAGCAGACATCTTAATGAAAAACTGTTTTTT.